Following are 2 T cell receptor beta chains from one sample sequenced in a study of T cell clones after liver transplantation. TCRdb's table, derived via immunoSEQ multiplex PCR, lists solely in-frame clones and lacks some. This sample yields over 50,000 clones, of which about nine tenths are seen a single time; approximately 14% belongs to the top ten. The sample in question was CD8+ T cells from blood, obtained 12 months after liver transplant. The receptor source for this set is a human patient who received a liver transplant. Some T cells may have come from the graft donor.

J is TRBJ2-7 and V is TRBV28; TRBD1 matches at 7 bases. This CDR3 has 12 residues. CDR1 and CDR2 from the germline V gene are MDHEN and SYDVKM. The V and J ends lost 10 bases and 10 bases, in that order; junction bases with no gene match: 13. CDR3 DNA sequence: TGTGCCACAGGGGGTGAGAGAGCTAAACAGTACTTC. It specifies CATGGERAKQYF.

The chain employs TRBV7-9 and TRBJ2-5; weak D call: TRBD1 (5 bases). V lost 5 bases to trimming and J lost 2 bases, with 15 bases between them. Germline CDR1 is SEHNR and CDR2 is FQNEAQ (reference sequence). The CDR3 covers 15 residues. CDR3 loop: CASSPPIDRQETQYF. The CDR3 nucleotides are TGTGCCAGCAGCCCCCCTATTGACAGACAAGAGACCCAGTACTTC. The full variable domain, completed using reference TRBV7-9 and TRBJ2-5, is DTGVSQNPRHKITKRGQNVTFRCDPISEHNRLYWYRQTLGQGPEFLTYFQNEAQLEKSRLLSDRFSAERPKGSFSTLEIQRTEQGDSAMYLCASSPPIDRQETQYFGPGTRLLVL.